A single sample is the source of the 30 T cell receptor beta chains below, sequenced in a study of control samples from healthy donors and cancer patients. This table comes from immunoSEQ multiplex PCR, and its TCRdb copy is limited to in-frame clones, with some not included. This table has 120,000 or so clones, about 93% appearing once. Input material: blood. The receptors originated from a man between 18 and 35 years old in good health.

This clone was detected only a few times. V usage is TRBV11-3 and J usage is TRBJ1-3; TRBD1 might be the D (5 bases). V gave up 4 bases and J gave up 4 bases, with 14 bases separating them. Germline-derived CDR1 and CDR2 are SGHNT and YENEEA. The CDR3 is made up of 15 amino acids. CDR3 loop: CASSSRRVGGNTIYF. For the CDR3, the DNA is TGTGCCAGCAGCTCCCGCAGGGTCGGAGGAAACACCATATATTTT. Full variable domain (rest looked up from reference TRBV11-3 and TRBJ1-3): EAGVVQSPRYKIIEKKQPVAFWCNPISGHNTLYWYLQNLGQGPELLIRYENEEAVDDSQLPKDRFSAERLKGVDSTLKIQPAELGDSAVYLCASSSRRVGGNTIYFGEGSWLTVV.

The CDR3 loop reads CASSWTSGQTDTQYF. CDR3 DNA sequence: TGCGCCAGCAGCTGGACTAGCGGCCAGACGGATACGCAGTATTTT. The chain is built from TRBV5-1 and TRBJ2-3; 10 bases fit TRBD2. This CDR3 is 15 amino acids long. CDR1 and CDR2 from the germline V gene are SGHRS and YFSETQ. The junction had 7 bases not matched to a gene; V was cut back by 3 bases and J by 6 bases.

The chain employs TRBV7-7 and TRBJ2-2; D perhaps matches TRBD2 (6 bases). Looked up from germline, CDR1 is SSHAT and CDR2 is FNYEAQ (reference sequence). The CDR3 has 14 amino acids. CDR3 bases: TGTGCTAGCGGAGGTCCAGCGAACACCGGGGAGCTGTTTTTT. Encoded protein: CASGGPANTGELFF.

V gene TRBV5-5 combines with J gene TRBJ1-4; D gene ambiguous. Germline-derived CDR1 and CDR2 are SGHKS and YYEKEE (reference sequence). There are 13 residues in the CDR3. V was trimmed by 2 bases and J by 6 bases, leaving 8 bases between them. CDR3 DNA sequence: TGTGCCAGCAGCTTCAGTAGTGATGAAAAACTGTTTTTT. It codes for CASSFSSDEKLFF.

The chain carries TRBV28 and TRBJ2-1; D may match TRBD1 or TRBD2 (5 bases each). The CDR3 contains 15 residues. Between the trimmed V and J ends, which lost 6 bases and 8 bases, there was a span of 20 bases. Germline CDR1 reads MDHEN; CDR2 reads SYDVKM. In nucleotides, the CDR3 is TGTGCCAGCAGCCCTGCTGGGGGAGCGGCATATGAGCAGTTCTTC. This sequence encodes CASSPAGGAAYEQFF.

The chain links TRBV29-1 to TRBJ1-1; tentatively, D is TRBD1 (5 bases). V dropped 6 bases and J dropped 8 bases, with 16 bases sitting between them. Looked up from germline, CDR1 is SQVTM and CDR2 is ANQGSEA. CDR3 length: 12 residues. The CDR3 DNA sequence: TGCAGCGTGGGGCCGGAGGGGCGGGAAGCTTTCTTT. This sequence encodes CSVGPEGREAFF.

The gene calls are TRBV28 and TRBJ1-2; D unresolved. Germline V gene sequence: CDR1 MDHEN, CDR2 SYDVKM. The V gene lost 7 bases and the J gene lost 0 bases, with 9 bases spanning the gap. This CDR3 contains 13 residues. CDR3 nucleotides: TGTGCCAGCAAAGAGACAACTAACTATGGCTACACCTTC. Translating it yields CASKETTNYGYTF.

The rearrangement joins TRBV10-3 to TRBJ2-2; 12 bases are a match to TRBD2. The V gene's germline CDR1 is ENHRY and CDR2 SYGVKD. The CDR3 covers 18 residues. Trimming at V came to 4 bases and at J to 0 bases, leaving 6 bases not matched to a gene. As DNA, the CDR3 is TGTGCCATCAGTGTCCCTCTAGCGGGGGGGCCGAACACCGGGGAGCTGTTTTTT. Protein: CAISVPLAGGPNTGELFF.

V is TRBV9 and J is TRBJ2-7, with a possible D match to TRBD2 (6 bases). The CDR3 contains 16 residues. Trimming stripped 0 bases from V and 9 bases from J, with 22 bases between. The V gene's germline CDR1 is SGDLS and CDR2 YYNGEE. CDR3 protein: CASSVAPSASPAGQYF. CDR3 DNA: TGTGCCAGCAGCGTAGCCCCTAGCGCTTCCCCGGCGGGGCAGTACTTC.

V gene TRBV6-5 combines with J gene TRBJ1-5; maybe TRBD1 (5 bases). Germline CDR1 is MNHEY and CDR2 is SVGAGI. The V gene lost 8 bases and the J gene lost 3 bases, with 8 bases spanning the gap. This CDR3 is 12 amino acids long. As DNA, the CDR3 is TGTGCCAGCGAAGGGGTCAATCAGCCCCAGCATTTT. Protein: CASEGVNQPQHF.

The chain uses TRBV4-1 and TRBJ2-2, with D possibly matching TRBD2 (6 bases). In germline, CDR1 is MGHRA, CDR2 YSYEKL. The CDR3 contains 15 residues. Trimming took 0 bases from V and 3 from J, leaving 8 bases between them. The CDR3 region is CASSQEGGYTGELFF. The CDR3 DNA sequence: TGCGCCAGCAGCCAAGAGGGGGGTTACACCGGGGAGCTGTTTTTT.

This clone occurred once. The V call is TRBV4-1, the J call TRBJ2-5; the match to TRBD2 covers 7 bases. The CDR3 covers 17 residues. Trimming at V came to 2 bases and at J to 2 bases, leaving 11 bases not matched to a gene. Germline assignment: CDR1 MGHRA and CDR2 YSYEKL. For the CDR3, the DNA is TGCGCCAGCAGCCAACGACTAGCTGGCGTCGGGCAAGAGACCCAGTACTTC. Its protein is CASSQRLAGVGQETQYF.

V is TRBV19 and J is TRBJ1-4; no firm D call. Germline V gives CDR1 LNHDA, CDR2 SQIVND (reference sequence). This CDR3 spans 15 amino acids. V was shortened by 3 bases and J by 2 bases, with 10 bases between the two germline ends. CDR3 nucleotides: TGTGCCAGTAGTATTGTGGAGGAGACTAATGAAAAACTGTTTTTT. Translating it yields CASSIVEETNEKLFF.

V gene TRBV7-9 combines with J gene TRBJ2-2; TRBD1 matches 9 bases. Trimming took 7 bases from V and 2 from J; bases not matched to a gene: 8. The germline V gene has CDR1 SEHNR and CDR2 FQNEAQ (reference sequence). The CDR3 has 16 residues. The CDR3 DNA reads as TGTGCCAGCATGATTGGACAGGGGTATAACACCGGGGAGCTGTTTTTT. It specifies CASMIGQGYNTGELFF.

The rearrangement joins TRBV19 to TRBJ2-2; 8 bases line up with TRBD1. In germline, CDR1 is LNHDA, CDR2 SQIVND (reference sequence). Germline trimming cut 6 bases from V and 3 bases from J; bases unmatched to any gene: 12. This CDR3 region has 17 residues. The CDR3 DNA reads TGTGCCAGTAGCCCCATAGGACAGGGATTCGACACCGGGGAGCTGTTTTTT. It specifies CASSPIGQGFDTGELFF.

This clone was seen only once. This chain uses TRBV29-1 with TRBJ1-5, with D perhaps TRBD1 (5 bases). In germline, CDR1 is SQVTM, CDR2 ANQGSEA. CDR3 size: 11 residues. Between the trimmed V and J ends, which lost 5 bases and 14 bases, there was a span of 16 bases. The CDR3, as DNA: TGCAGCGTTTCCAACAGGTTTGGTGAGCATTTT. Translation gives CSVSNRFGEHF.

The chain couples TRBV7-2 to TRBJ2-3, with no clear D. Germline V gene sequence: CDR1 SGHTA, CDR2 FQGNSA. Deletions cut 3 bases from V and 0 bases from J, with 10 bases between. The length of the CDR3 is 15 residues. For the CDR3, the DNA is TGTGCCAGCAGCTTGGGCGGTCCTAGCACAGATACGCAGTATTTT. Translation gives CASSLGGPSTDTQYF. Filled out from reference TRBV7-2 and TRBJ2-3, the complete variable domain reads GAGVSQSPSNKVTEKGKDVELRCDPISGHTALYWYRQSLGQGLEFLIYFQGNSAPDKSGLPSDRFSAERTGGSVSTLTIQRTQQEDSAVYLCASSLGGPSTDTQYFGPGTRLTVL.

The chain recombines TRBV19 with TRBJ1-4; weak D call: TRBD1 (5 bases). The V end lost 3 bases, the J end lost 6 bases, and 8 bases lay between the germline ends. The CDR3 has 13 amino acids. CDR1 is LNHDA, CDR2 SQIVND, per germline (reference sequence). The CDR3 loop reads CASSIAGYEKLFF. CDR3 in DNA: TGTGCCAGTAGTATTGCAGGGTATGAAAAACTGTTTTTT. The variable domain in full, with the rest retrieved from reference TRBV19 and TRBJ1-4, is DGGITQSPKYLFRKEGQNVTLSCEQNLNHDAMYWYRQDPGQGLRLIYYSQIVNDFQKGDIAEGYSVSREKKESFPLTVTSAQKNPTAFYLCASSIAGYEKLFFGSGTQLSVL.

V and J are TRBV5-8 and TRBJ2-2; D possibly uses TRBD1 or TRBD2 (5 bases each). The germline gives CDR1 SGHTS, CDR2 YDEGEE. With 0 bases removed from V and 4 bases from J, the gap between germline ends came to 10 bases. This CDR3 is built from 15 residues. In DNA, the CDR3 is TGTGCCAGCAGCTTGGATCCTGGGGGCACCGGGGAGCTGTTTTTT. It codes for CASSLDPGGTGELFF.

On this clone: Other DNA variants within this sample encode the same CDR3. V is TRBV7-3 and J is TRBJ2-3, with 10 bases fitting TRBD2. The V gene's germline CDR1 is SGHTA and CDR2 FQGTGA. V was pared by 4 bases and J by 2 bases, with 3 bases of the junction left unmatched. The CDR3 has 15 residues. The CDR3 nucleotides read TGTGCCAGCAGCTCTAGCGGGGGCCCCACAGATACGCAGTATTTT. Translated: CASSSSGGPTDTQYF.

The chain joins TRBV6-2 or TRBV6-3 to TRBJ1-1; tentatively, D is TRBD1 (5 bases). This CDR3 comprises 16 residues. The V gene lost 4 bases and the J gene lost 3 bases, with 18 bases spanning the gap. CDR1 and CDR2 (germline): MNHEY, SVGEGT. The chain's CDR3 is CASSSGVGGGYTEAFF. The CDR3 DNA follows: TGTGCCAGCAGTTCCGGGGTCGGGGGGGGTTACACTGAAGCTTTCTTT.

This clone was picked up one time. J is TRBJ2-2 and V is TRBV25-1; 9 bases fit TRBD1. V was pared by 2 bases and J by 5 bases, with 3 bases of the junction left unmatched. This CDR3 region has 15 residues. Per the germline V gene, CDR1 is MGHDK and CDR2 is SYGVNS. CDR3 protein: CASSEGDRETGELFF. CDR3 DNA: TGTGCCAGCAGTGAAGGGGACAGGGAGACCGGGGAGCTGTTTTTT.

Here the CDR3 DNA reads TGTGCCAGCAGTCCGGGCCAGAACACTGAAGCTTTCTTT. It specifies CASSPGQNTEAFF. V is TRBV28 and J is TRBJ1-1, with no clear D. The V gene lost 5 bases and the J gene lost 1 base, with 8 bases spanning the gap. Germline loops: CDR1 MDHEN, CDR2 SYDVKM. The length of the CDR3 is 13 residues.

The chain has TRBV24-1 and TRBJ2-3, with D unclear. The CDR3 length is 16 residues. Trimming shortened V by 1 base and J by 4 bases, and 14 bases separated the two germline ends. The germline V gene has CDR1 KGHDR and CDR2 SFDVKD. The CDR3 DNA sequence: TGTGCCACCAGTGATTTCACAAACCTTCGCTCAGATACGCAGTATTTT. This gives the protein CATSDFTNLRSDTQYF.

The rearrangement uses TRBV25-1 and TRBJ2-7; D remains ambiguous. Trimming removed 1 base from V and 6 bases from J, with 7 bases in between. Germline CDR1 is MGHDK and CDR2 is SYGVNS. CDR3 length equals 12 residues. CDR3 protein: CASSESLGEQYF. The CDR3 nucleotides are TGTGCCAGCAGTGAATCATTGGGCGAGCAGTACTTC.

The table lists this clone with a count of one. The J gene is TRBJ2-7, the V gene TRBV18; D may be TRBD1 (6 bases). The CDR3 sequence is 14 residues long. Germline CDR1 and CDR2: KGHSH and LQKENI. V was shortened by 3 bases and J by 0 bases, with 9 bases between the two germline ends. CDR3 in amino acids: CASSPDRNSYEQYF. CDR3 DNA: TGTGCCAGCTCACCCGACAGGAACTCCTACGAGCAGTACTTC.

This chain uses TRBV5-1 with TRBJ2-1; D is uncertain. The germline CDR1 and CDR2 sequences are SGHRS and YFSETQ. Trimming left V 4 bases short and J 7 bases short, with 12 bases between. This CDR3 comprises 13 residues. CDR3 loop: CASSPPLGNEQFF. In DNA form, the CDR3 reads TGCGCCAGCAGCCCGCCGCTCGGGAATGAGCAGTTCTTC.

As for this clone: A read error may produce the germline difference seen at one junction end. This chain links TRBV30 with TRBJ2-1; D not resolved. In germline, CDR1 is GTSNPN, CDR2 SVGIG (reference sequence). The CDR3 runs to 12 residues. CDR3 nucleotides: TGTGCCTGGAGTGGATCTGGGATTAATCCCCTCTTC. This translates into CAWSGSGINPLF.

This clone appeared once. This CDR3 reads CASSRAQETQYF. CDR3 sequence (DNA): TGTGCCAGCAGCCGGGCCCAAGAGACCCAGTACTTC. The rearrangement links TRBV14 to TRBJ2-5; D ambiguous. The CDR3 is made up of 12 amino acids. The ends were cut back, 4 bases at V and 1 base at J, with 4 bases in the middle. Germline V gene sequence: CDR1 SGHDN, CDR2 FVKESK.

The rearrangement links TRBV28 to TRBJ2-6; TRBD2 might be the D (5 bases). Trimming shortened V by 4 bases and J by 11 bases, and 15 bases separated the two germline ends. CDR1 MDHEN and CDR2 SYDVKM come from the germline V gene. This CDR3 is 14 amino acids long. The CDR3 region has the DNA TGTGCCAGCAGTTCCACGCCAACGGGATACGTCCTGACTTTC. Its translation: CASSSTPTGYVLTF.